What follows is one T cell receptor (beta chain) and its context. The data stem from a study of blood T cells in healthy people across ages. The CDR3 is made up of 15 amino acids. Trimming took 4 bases from V and 0 from J, leaving 15 bases between them. Germline V gene lookup returns CDR1 DFQATT and CDR2 SNEGSKA (reference sequence). The second PCR ran roughly 6 to 11 cycles with a sample-barcoded 5' primer and J-beta primers. TCRdb analysed the 5' RACE reads with MiXCR anew, one entry per CDR3 protein. The sample holds around 1,000,000 distinct CDR3 sequences, 35% to 40% seen once. The TCR sequence derives from a man younger than 30 in good health. Sequenced sample: blood. This chain connects TRBV20-1 to TRBJ1-1; D not resolved. CDR3 nucleotides: TGCAGTGCTAAACCCCCTCTTGATTTGAACACTGAAGCTTTCTTT. Amino acid sequence: CSAKPPLDLNTEAFF.